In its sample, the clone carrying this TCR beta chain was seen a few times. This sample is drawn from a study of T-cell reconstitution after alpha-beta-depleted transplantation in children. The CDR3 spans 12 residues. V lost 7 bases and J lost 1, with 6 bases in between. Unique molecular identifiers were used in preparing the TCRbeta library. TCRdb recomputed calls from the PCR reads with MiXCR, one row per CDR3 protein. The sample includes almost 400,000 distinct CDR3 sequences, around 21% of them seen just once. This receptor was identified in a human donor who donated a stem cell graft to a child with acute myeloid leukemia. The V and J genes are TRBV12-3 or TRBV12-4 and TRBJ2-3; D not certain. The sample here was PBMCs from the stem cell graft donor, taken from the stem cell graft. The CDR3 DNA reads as TGTGCCAGCATGGGTCGCACAGATACGCAGTATTTT. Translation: CASMGRTDTQYF.